The rows below give T cell receptor beta chains drawn from one sample of a study of post-analysis software for immune sequencing data. TCRdb passed the PCR reads through MiXCR, listing each CDR3 protein once. Of hundreds of thousands of distinct CDR3 sequences listed, approximately 53% were seen once; the top ten hold around 4.5%. Sequencing used blood. The receptors stem from a girl aged 5-17 years with multiple sclerosis. CDR3s include the opening cysteine and the closing phenylalanine or tryptophan.

V gene,CDR3 protein
TRBV6-5,CASSERALARDEQFF
TRBV4-1,CASSQVAGDRETRYF
TRBV5-1,CASSLDRVRSGANVRTF
TRBV15,CATSRGDSNQPQHF
TRBV7-2,CASSLAGLKYNEQYF
TRBV14,CASSQDLGTGIETQYF
TRBV6-5,CASSRKRTGPYEQYF
TRBV4-1,CASSQGRGKEYF
TRBV7-9,CASVPTGGLLGGEQFF
TRBV3-1,CASSLQRGGYEQFF
TRBV6-6,CASSYPTRENYGYTF
TRBV18,CASSHGTDTQYF
TRBV5-1,CASSFSLAGRDSPLHF
TRBV20-1,CSAWTAGSPNQPQHF
TRBV7-6,CASSPLDRPRDTEAFF
TRBV7-3,CASSLSLAPADTQYF
TRBV2,CASKPGQGMYEQYF
TRBV6-6,CASSYSGGGHSNEQFF
TRBV5-1,CASSSMTSGNEQFF
TRBV20-1,CSADPVKPRDTDTQYF
TRBV7-6,CASSLNSGSLGDTQYF
TRBV10-3,CAIMNQGGFADTQYF
TRBV5-1,CASSASTGSSYNEQFF
TRBV5-1,CASSLVPTGLGGTQYF
TRBV20-1,CSAPRDRGLETQYF
TRBV20-1,CSARADTQYF
TRBV7-8,CASSLSGLEQYF
TRBV6-1,CASSQGGGQGRANEQFF
TRBV27,CASRRLESYNEQFF
TRBV20-1,CSARKEHQGLVGGEQFF
TRBV7-9,CASSLLGDRGIYEQYF
TRBV2,CASSEGGGSIGYGYTF
TRBV11-2,CASSPPPGMSYEQYF
TRBV12-3/TRBV12-4,CAGPVSEQFF
TRBV29-1,CSVWLTGAPGAKNIQYF
TRBV5-1,CASSLDGREYEQYF
TRBV20-1,CSARVGGGMDTQYF
TRBV18,CASSPLSTGGPSYEQYF
TRBV15,CATSRDRLAGAYNEQFF
TRBV7-8,CASSPARTGSGKTQYF
TRBV5-5,CASSWTGGREQYF
TRBV18,CASSPIVNRGHKDTQYF
TRBV15,CATSSDRGSAGANVLTF
TRBV18,CASSQAGQGVIFNQPQHF
TRBV2,CASSRPRTGNVLTF
TRBV7-3,CASSLTAAGGPTDTQYF
TRBV14,CASSPARSEQFF
TRBV5-1,CASSLGGLTYEQYF
TRBV29-1,CGGTGLSTYGYTF
TRBV5-1,CASSPLVREQETQYF